This T cell receptor beta chain was sequenced during a study of cytotoxic CD8 clonotypes in ibrutinib-treated CLL. Findings of the study overall: Baseline clonality, higher than in age-matched healthy donors, tracked circulating CD8+ T-cell counts.

In regard to this clone: Its antigen remains unidentified.

Generated by immunoSEQ multiplex PCR, the TCRdb table keeps only in-frame clones and is missing some. The top ten hold 7.6% of the sample, which has 150,000 or so clones, around 84% seen once. This CDR3 spans 11 amino acids. The V end lost 6 bases, the J end lost 7 bases, and 12 bases lay between the germline ends. Germline assignment: CDR1 DFQATT and CDR2 SNEGSKA (reference sequence). This specimen consisted of PBMCs, obtained after 36 months of ibrutinib treatment. The chain employs TRBV20-1 and TRBJ1-2, with D uncertain. The source is a human donor with chronic lymphocytic leukemia. The chain's CDR3 is CSARRRGGYTF. The CDR3 bases are TGCAGTGCCAGAAGGCGAGGTGGCTACACCTTC.